This T cell receptor beta chain stems from a study of cytomegalovirus exposure and HLA in healthy donors. Findings and limits, study-wide: The listing of 150 to 200 TCR beta chains classed them as cytomegalovirus-associated. Confirmation was obtained in vitro that a few CMV-associated chains are specific for CMV antigens.

The V end lost 9 bases, the J end lost 0 bases, and 13 bases lay between the germline ends. This CDR3 is built from 14 residues. Germline values: CDR1 MNHNY, CDR2 SVGAGI (reference sequence). Sequenced by immunoSEQ multiplex PCR; TCRdb stores in-frame clones only, minus some. The sample records under 80,000 clones, approximately 88% being singletons. A word on this clone: Its antigen is not known.

The receptor was isolated from a woman aged 18-29 years in good health and CMV-seronegative. Sequencing was carried out using PBMCs. The genes are TRBV6-6 and TRBJ2-3; the D is unclear. Here the CDR3 DNA reads TGTGCCAGTCAAGTCCAGGCAAGCACAGATACGCAGTATTTT. Its protein is CASQVQASTDTQYF.